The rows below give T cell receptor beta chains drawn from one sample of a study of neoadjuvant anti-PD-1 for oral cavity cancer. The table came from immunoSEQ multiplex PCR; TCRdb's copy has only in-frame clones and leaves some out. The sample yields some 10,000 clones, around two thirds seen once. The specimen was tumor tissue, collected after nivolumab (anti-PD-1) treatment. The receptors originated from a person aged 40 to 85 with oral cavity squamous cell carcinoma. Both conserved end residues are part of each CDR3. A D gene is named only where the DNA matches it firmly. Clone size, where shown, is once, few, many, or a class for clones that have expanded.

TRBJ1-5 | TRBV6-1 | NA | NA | CASRALLTGQPQHF | TGTGCCAGCAGGGCCCTTCTAACCGGGCAGCCCCAGCATTTT
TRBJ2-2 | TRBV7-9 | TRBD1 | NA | CASSLGGTGNTGELFF | TGTGCCAGCAGCTTAGGCGGGACAGGGAACACCGGGGAGCTGTTTTTT
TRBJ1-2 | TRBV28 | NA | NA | CASSLRNTNRGGYTF | TGTGCCAGCAGTTTAAGGAACACGAACCGGGGTGGCTACACCTTC
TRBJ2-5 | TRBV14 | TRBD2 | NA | CASSQDSGRAIETQYF | TGTGCCAGCAGCCAAGATAGCGGGAGGGCCATTGAGACCCAGTACTTC
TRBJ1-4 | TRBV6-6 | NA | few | CASRSQRNEKLFF | TGTGCCAGCCGTTCCCAGCGTAATGAAAAACTGTTTTTT
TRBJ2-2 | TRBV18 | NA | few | CASSLHARNTGELFF | TGTGCCAGCTCACTGCATGCGAGAAACACCGGGGAGCTGTTTTTT
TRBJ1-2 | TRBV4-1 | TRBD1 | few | CASSQAGQGVNYGYTF | TGCGCCAGCAGCCAAGCCGGACAGGGAGTTAACTATGGCTACACCTTC
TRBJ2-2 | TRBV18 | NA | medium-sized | CASSPKNTGELFF | TGTGCCAGCTCACCTAAAAACACCGGGGAGCTGTTTTTT
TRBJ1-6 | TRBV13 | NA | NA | CASSALRGDEYNSPLHF | TGTGCCAGCAGCGCCCTTCGGGGGGATGAATATAATTCACCCCTCCACTTT
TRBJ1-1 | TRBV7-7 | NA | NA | CASSKTLNTEAFF | TGTGCCAGCAGCAAGACACTGAACACTGAAGCTTTCTTT
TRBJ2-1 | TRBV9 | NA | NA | CASSTGLADNEQFF | TGTGCCAGCAGCACAGGACTTGCAGACAATGAGCAGTTCTTC
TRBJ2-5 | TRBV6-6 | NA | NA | CASSRRRETQYF | TGTGCCAGCAGCCGACGAAGGGAGACCCAGTACTTC
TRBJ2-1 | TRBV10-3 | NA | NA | CAISESVNEQFF | TGTGCCATCAGTGAGTCAGTCAATGAGCAGTTCTTC
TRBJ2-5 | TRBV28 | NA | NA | CATVERAIPETQYF | TGTGCTACCGTAGAGAGGGCCATTCCAGAGACCCAGTACTTC
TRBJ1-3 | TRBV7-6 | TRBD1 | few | CASSIGQGPYTIYF | TGTGCCAGCAGCATCGGACAGGGTCCATACACCATATATTTT
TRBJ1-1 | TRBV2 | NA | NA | CASSDPRFGRTEAFF | TGTGCCAGCAGTGATCCCCGTTTCGGGCGGACTGAAGCTTTCTTT
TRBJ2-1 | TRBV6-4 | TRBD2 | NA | CASSWSGGADEQFF | TGTGCCAGCAGCTGGAGCGGGGGGGCCGATGAGCAGTTCTTC
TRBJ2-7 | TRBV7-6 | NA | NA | CASSLGGHKIYEQYF | TGTGCCAGCAGCTTAGGGGGGCATAAGATCTACGAGCAGTACTTC
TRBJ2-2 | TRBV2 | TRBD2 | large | CASRGLAGVTGELFF | TGTGCCAGCAGGGGACTAGCGGGAGTTACCGGGGAGCTGTTTTTT
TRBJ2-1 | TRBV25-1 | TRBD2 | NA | CASSEGLAGRNEQFF | TGTGCCAGCAGTGAAGGACTAGCGGGGCGGAATGAGCAGTTCTTC
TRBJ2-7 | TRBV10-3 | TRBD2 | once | CAISVAGGRSSYEQYF | TGTGCCATCAGCGTAGCGGGGGGCCGTAGCTCCTACGAGCAGTACTTC
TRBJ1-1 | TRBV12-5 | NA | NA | CASGLTQVAHMNTEAFF | TGTGCTAGTGGTTTGACCCAGGTGGCCCACATGAACACTGAAGCTTTCTTT
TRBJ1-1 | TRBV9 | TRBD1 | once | CASSPQGARGAFF | TGTGCCAGCAGCCCCCAGGGGGCTCGAGGAGCTTTCTTT
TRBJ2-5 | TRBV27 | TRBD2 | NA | CASSLSGTSMETQYF | TGTGCCAGCAGTTTATCCGGGACTAGCATGGAGACCCAGTACTTC
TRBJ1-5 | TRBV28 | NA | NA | CASTSFDQPQHF | TGTGCCAGCACTTCGTTCGATCAGCCCCAGCATTTT
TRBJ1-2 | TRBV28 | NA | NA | CASSSEGLGGYTF | TGTGCCAGCAGTTCGGAGGGGCTTGGGGGCTACACCTTC
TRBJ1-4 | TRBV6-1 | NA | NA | CASNNRGGLEEKLFF | TGTGCCAGCAACAACCGGGGGGGGCTGGAAGAAAAACTGTTTTTT
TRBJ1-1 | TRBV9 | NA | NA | CASSPGAGREAFF | TGTGCCAGCAGCCCAGGGGCTGGGCGAGAAGCTTTCTTT
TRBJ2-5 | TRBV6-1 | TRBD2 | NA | CASSLGLPQETQYF | TGTGCCAGCAGCCTGGGACTACCCCAAGAGACCCAGTACTTC
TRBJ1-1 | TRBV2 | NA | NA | CASSDRGWTEAFF | TGTGCCAGCAGTGATAGGGGATGGACTGAAGCTTTCTTT